These T cell receptor beta chains were read from a single sample in a study of T cell changes during pregnancy in multiple sclerosis. Assay: immunoSEQ multiplex PCR; the TCRdb copy retains only in-frame clones and omits some. The profile shows around 100,000 clones, roughly 92% of them singletons. Specimen: peripheral blood, collected after pregnancy. The origin of the receptors is a female donor with multiple sclerosis, enrolled in a pregnancy study. Each CDR3 is given with its conserved first and last residue. Some rows have no size entry. The others give once, few or many, or a class for an expanded clone.

V	size	J	CDR3
TRBV27	once	TRBJ2-7	CASSFSPPTGGEQYF
TRBV7-6	.	TRBJ2-7	CASSLAPSGSYEQYF
TRBV10-1	.	TRBJ1-1	CAWLRGQDAEAFF
TRBV6-5	.	TRBJ1-6	CASSYSQGTALHF
TRBV5-1	.	TRBJ2-3	CASSFGAGGFSDTQYF
TRBV10-3	.	TRBJ2-1	CAIRDATSGLYNEQFF
TRBV2	.	TRBJ2-4	CASTRRDNDIQYF
TRBV6-5	.	TRBJ1-6	CASRNRGSNSPLHF
TRBV18	few	TRBJ2-7	CASSLPTGTGEQYF
TRBV30	.	TRBJ1-5	CAWRGDSPDQPQHF
TRBV25-1	.	TRBJ1-1	CASSMTGGDTEAFF